This T cell receptor beta chain was retrieved from a study of shared clonotypes between healthy human individuals. Study overall: Donors were a couple of women and a few men aged 18 to 49. Study-wide results and caveats: What limited the represented genetic and exposure-history diversity was the small number of donors.

Each sample came from a Caucasian adult donor living in Nashville, Tennessee. As to this clone: Its antigen is undetermined.

CDR3 size: 13 residues. V lost 5 bases and J 5 bases, leaving 11 bases between the germline ends. In germline, CDR1 is MNHNS, CDR2 SASEGT. This was a deep-level run. Profiled with immunoSEQ multiplex PCR; TCRdb holds only in-frame clones, not every one. The table includes some 490,000 clones, 81% detected once. This sequence was found in a woman between 35 and 50 years old in good health. Some clones in this sample may be carry-over from other donors' samples. The sequenced sample was PBMCs. This chain links TRBV6-1 with TRBJ2-3; D may correspond to TRBD1 or TRBD2 (6 bases each). CDR3 sequence reads: CASSSRDKDTQYF. CDR3 nucleotides: TGTGCCAGCAGTTCGCGGGACAAAGATACGCAGTATTTT.